This TCR beta chain appears in the sequencing data of a study of blood T cell repertoires in COVID-19. In the authors' workflow: Researchers report that nucleated cell counts were estimated from reference gene primer amplification. This table comes from immunoSEQ multiplex PCR, and its TCRdb copy is limited to in-frame clones, with some not included. V and J calls and clone size come straight from that table; D and trimming were deduced from the DNA. The table records approximately 170,000 clones, less than 80% of them present only once. Between the trimmed V and J ends, which lost 1 base and 7 bases, there was a span of 11 bases. The germline V gene encodes CDR1 GTSNPN and CDR2 SVGIG (reference sequence). The CDR3 runs 13 residues.

This clonotype was obtained from a woman aged 50 to 60 with acute or convalescent COVID-19. The sample taken for sequencing was peripheral blood. The V and J genes are TRBV30 and TRBJ1-5, with D tentatively TRBD1 (6 bases). The CDR3 protein is CAWSGKGGQPQHF. CDR3 bases: TGTGCCTGGAGTGGGAAGGGGGGGCAGCCCCAGCATTTT.